A single sample gave rise to the 17 T cell receptor beta chains below, sequenced in a study of control samples from healthy donors and cancer patients. Data came from immunoSEQ multiplex PCR; TCRdb stores just in-frame clones and leaves some out. The sample includes around 120,000 clones, roughly 91% seen only once; the top ten take 8% to 9%. The source material was blood. The receptors stem from a middle-aged man in good health.

The rearrangement uses TRBV3-1 (or the pseudogene TRBV3-2) and TRBJ1-3; D uncertain. V lost 5 bases, J lost 0 bases, and 11 bases lay in between. In germline, CDR1 is LGHDT, CDR2 YNNKEL (reference sequence). The CDR3 sequence is 15 residues long. The CDR3 DNA reads TGTGCCAGCAGCGGTATAGAGAGCTCTGGAAACACCATATATTTT. Residues: CASSGIESSGNTIYF.

About this clone itself: The sample has other DNA sequences that encode this CDR3 too. The genes are TRBV24-1 and TRBJ2-1, with 8 bases lining up with TRBD1. V trimming: 1 base; J trimming: 4 bases; junction bases outside the gene matches: 2. In germline, CDR1 is KGHDR, CDR2 SFDVKD. CDR3 length: 15 residues. CDR3: CATSDLGQGYNEQFF. The CDR3, as DNA: TGTGCCACCAGTGATTTAGGACAGGGATACAATGAGCAGTTCTTC.

This clone was detected only a few times. The V gene is TRBV5-1, the J gene TRBJ2-3; 9 positions agree with TRBD2. From germline, CDR1 is SGHRS and CDR2 YFSETQ. The V gene end was trimmed by 0 bases and the J gene end by 0 bases; junction bases not matched to a gene: 2. This CDR3 is 16 amino acids long. The CDR3 nucleotides are TGCGCCAGCAGCTTGGGCACTAGCGGGAGCACAGATACGCAGTATTTT. This encodes CASSLGTSGSTDTQYF.

This sequence joins TRBV5-6 and TRBJ2-7; TRBD1 aligns across 11 bases. The germline CDR1 and CDR2 sequences are SGHDT and YYEEEE. V dropped 1 base and J dropped 2; count of bases not matched to a gene: 11. This CDR3 contains 18 residues. The CDR3 spells CASSLRTGGYLKTYEQYF. Written as DNA, the CDR3 is TGTGCCAGCAGCTTGAGGACAGGGGGCTATCTGAAAACCTACGAGCAGTACTTC.

The chain employs TRBV11-3 and TRBJ2-7; D is undetermined. Trimming took 2 bases from V and 2 from J, leaving 1 base between them. Per the germline V gene, CDR1 is SGHNT and CDR2 is YENEEA. This CDR3 is built from 11 residues. CDR3 bases: TGTGCCAGCAGCTTAACCTACGAGCAGTACTTC. It specifies CASSLTYEQYF. The full variable domain, completed using reference TRBV11-3 and TRBJ2-7, is EAGVVQSPRYKIIEKKQPVAFWCNPISGHNTLYWYLQNLGQGPELLIRYENEEAVDDSQLPKDRFSAERLKGVDSTLKIQPAELGDSAVYLCASSLTYEQYFGPGTRLTVT.

The V gene is TRBV4-3, the J gene TRBJ1-6; D is uncertain. The CDR3 covers 16 residues. Looked up from germline, CDR1 is LGHNA and CDR2 is YSLEER. Trimming stripped 0 bases from V and 6 bases from J, with 12 bases between. CDR3 DNA sequence: TGCGCCAGCAGCCAAGATCGGTACGGGGTTAATTCACCCCTCCACTTT. Its translation: CASSQDRYGVNSPLHF.

The gene calls are TRBV7-4 and TRBJ1-5, with TRBD1 as a possible D gene (6 bases). Germline V gene sequence: CDR1 SGHVT, CDR2 SQSDAQ. The CDR3 spans 14 residues. Trimming shortened V by 5 bases and J by 6 bases, and 14 bases separated the two germline ends. CDR3 sequence (DNA): TGTGCCAGCAGCCGGAGGGGGAGCGGTCAGCCCCAGCATTTT. Amino acid sequence: CASSRRGSGQPQHF.

The V gene is TRBV5-1, the J gene TRBJ2-5, with 13 bases that match TRBD2. This CDR3 is 17 amino acids long. J gave up 4 bases and V 5 bases, and 11 bases lay outside the gene matches. Germline CDR1 reads SGHRS; CDR2 reads YFSETQ. CDR3 amino acids: CASSHYLTSGGAETQYF. The CDR3, as DNA: TGCGCCAGCAGTCACTACCTTACTAGCGGGGGGGCAGAGACCCAGTACTTC.

This chain's CDR3 is CSVERRGWGDGYTF. CDR3 bases: TGCAGCGTTGAACGCCGGGGATGGGGGGATGGCTACACCTTC. The genes are TRBV29-1 and TRBJ1-2, with TRBD1 as a possible D gene (5 bases). V dropped 2 bases and J dropped 6 bases, with 16 bases sitting between them. Germline CDR1 and CDR2: SQVTM and ANQGSEA. CDR3 length: 14 amino acids.

This chain uses TRBV7-8 with TRBJ1-3; D not certain. This CDR3 comprises 16 residues. Germline CDR1 and CDR2: SGHVS and FQNEAQ. Trimming pared 5 bases from V and 0 bases from J, leaving 14 bases between. The CDR3 reads CASSPPAGPSGNTIYF. CDR3 DNA: TGTGCCAGCAGCCCCCCGGCGGGCCCCTCTGGAAACACCATATATTTT.

This chain uses TRBV4-3 with TRBJ1-1; D gene ambiguous. The V end lost 2 bases, the J end lost 0 bases, and 13 bases lay between the germline ends. CDR1 and CDR2 (germline): LGHNA, YSLEER. The length of the CDR3 is 16 residues. CDR3: CASSQSTWRLNTEAFF. DNA for the CDR3: TGCGCCAGCAGCCAATCCACTTGGAGGTTGAACACTGAAGCTTTCTTT.

The chain recombines TRBV5-1 with TRBJ2-1; TRBD2 aligns across 10 bases. V shed 4 bases, J shed 7 bases, and the junction held 17 bases outside the gene matches. The CDR3 has 18 amino acids. Looked up from germline, CDR1 is SGHRS and CDR2 is YFSETQ. The CDR3 coding sequence is TGCGCCAGCAGCCTACCACACCTAGCGGGGGCTCGAGGGAATGAGCAGTTCTTC. Translating it yields CASSLPHLAGARGNEQFF.

This clone occurred a few times. The CDR3 nucleotides are TGTGCCAGCAGCGTCCAGTCTGGTGACACCATATATTTT. Protein: CASSVQSGDTIYF. This rearrangement joins TRBV9 to TRBJ1-3; D is undetermined. Trimming stripped 2 bases from V and 8 bases from J, with 11 bases between. The germline V gene encodes CDR1 SGDLS and CDR2 YYNGEE. The CDR3 length is 13 residues.

This chain connects TRBV6-5 to TRBJ2-5; TRBD1 agrees at 11 bases. Per germline, CDR1 MNHEY and CDR2 SVGAGI. The CDR3 contains 15 residues. V lost 2 bases and J lost 5; bases outside the gene matches: 4. The DNA for the CDR3 is TGTGCCAGCAGTTACGGGACAGGGGGGTTTGAGACCCAGTACTTC. Translation gives CASSYGTGGFETQYF.

The gene calls are TRBV6-2 or TRBV6-3 and TRBJ1-1, with 8 bases lining up with TRBD1. With 5 bases clipped from V and 1 base from J, the junction kept 9 bases outside the gene matches. Per the germline V gene, CDR1 is MNHEY and CDR2 is SVGEGT. The CDR3 length is 16 residues. Here the CDR3 DNA reads TGTGCCAGCAGTGGGCTCGCAGGGGGCAGGAACACTGAAGCTTTCTTT. It codes for CASSGLAGGRNTEAFF.

V and J are TRBV13 and TRBJ2-5; 7 bases are shared with TRBD2. Trimming at V came to 1 base and at J to 2 bases, leaving 4 bases not matched to a gene. The CDR3 has 15 amino acids. From germline, CDR1 is PRHDT and CDR2 FYEKMQ (reference sequence). The CDR3 DNA sequence: TGTGCCAGCAGCTTAGTTAGCGGGCCTCAAGAGACCCAGTACTTC. Translated: CASSLVSGPQETQYF.

The chain recombines TRBV5-6 with TRBJ1-1, with 8 positions matching TRBD1. CDR3 length: 15 amino acids. Germline values: CDR1 SGHDT, CDR2 YYEEEE. With V trimmed by 4 bases and J by 4 bases, 9 bases remained unmatched. The chain's CDR3 is CASSPAGTGGTEAFF. The CDR3 DNA follows: TGTGCCAGCAGCCCCGCCGGGACAGGAGGCACTGAAGCTTTCTTT.